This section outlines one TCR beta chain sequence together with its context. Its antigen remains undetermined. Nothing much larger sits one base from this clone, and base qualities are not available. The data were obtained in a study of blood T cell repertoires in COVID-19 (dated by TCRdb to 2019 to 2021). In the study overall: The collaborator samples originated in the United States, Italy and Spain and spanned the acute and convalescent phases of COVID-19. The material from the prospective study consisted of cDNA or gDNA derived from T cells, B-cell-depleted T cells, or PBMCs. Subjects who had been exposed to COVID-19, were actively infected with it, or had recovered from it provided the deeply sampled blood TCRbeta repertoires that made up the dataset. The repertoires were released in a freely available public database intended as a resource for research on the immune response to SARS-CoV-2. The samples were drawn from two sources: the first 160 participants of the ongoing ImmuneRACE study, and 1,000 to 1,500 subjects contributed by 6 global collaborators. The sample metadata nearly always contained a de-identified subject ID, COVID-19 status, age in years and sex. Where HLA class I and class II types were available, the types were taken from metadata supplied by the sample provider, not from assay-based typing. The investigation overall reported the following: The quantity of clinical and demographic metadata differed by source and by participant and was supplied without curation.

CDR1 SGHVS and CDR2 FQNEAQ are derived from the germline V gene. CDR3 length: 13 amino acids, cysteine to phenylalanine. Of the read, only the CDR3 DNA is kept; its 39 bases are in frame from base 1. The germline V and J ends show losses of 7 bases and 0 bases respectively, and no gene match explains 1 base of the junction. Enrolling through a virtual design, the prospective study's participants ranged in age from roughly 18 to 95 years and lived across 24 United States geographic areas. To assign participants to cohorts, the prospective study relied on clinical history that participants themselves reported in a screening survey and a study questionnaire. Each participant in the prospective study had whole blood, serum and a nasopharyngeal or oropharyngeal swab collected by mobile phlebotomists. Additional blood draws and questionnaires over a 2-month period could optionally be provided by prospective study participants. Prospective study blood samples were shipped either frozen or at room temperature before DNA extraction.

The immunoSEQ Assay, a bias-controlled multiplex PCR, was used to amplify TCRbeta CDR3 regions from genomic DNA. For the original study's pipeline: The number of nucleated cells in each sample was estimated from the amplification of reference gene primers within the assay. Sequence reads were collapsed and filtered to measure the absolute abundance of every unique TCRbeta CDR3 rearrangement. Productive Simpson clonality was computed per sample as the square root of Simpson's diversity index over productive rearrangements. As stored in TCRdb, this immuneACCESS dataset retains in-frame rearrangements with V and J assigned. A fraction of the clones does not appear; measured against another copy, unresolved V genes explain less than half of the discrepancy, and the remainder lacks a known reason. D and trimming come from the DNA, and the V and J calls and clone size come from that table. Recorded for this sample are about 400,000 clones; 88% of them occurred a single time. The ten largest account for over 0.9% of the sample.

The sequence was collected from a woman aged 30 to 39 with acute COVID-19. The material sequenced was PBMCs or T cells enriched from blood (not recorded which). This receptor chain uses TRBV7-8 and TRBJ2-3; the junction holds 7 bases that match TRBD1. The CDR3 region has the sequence CASKQGSTDTQYF. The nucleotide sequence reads TGTGCCAGCAAACAGGGGAGCACAGATACGCAGTATTTT.